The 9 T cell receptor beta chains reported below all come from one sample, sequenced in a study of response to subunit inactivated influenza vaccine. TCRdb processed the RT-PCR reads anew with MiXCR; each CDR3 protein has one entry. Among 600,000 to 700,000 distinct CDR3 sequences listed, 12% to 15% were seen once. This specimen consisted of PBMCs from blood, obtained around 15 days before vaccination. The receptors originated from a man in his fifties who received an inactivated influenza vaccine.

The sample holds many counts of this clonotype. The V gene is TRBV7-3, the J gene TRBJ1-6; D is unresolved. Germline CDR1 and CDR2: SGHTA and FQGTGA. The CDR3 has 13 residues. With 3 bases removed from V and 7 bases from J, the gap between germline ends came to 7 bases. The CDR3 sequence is CASSLGYNSPLHF. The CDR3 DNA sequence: TGTGCCAGCAGCTTGGGTTACAATTCACCCCTCCACTTT.

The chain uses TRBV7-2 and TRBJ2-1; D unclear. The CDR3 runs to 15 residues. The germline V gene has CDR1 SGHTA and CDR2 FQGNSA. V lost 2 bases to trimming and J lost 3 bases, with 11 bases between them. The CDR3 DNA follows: TGTGCCAGCAGCTTAAGGTTTTCGGGCTACAATGAGCAGTTCTTC. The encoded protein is CASSLRFSGYNEQFF.

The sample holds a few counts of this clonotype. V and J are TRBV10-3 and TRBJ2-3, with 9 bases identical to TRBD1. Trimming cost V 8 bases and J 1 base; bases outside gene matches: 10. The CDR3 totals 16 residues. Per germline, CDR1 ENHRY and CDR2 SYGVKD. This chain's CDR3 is CAIAWARDRGTDTQYF. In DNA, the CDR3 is TGTGCCATCGCATGGGCCCGGGACAGGGGCACAGATACGCAGTATTTT.

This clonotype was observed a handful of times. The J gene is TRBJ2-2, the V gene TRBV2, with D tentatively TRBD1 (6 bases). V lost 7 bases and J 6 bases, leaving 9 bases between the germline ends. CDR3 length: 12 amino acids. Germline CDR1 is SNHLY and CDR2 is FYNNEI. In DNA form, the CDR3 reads TGTGCCAGCAAAACAGGGCCCGGGGAGCTGTTTTTT. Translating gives CASKTGPGELFF.

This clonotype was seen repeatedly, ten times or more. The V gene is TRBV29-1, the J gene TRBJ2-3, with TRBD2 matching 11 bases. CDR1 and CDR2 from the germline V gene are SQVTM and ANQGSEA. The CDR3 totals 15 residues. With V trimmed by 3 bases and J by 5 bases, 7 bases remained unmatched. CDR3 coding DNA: TGCAGCGTTGACCACTTCGGACTAGCGGGAGATACGCAGTATTTT. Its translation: CSVDHFGLAGDTQYF.

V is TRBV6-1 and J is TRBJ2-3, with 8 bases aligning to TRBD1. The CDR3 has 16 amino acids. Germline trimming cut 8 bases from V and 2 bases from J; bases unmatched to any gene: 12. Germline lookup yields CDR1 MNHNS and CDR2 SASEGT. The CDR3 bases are TGTGCCAGCTGGGGACAGGCGAAATCCCCCACAGATACGCAGTATTTT. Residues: CASWGQAKSPTDTQYF.

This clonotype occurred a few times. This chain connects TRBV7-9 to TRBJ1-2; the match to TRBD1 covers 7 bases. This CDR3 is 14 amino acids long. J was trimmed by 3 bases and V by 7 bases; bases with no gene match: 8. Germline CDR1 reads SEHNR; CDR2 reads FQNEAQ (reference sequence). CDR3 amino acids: CASNHPGTDYGYTF. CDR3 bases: TGTGCCAGCAACCATCCGGGGACAGACTATGGCTACACCTTC.

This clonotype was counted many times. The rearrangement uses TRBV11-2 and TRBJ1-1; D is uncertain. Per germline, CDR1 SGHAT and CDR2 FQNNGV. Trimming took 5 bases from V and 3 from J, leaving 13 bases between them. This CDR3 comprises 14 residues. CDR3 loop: CASSTTISDTEAFF. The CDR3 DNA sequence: TGTGCCAGCAGCACCACAATCTCCGACACTGAAGCTTTCTTT.

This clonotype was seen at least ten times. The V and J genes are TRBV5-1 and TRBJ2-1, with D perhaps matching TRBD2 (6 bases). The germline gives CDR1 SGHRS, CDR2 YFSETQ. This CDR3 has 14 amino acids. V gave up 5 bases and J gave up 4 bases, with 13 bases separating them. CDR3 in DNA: TGCGCCAGCAGTCTTAGCGGAGCTTACAATGAGCAGTTCTTC. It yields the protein CASSLSGAYNEQFF.